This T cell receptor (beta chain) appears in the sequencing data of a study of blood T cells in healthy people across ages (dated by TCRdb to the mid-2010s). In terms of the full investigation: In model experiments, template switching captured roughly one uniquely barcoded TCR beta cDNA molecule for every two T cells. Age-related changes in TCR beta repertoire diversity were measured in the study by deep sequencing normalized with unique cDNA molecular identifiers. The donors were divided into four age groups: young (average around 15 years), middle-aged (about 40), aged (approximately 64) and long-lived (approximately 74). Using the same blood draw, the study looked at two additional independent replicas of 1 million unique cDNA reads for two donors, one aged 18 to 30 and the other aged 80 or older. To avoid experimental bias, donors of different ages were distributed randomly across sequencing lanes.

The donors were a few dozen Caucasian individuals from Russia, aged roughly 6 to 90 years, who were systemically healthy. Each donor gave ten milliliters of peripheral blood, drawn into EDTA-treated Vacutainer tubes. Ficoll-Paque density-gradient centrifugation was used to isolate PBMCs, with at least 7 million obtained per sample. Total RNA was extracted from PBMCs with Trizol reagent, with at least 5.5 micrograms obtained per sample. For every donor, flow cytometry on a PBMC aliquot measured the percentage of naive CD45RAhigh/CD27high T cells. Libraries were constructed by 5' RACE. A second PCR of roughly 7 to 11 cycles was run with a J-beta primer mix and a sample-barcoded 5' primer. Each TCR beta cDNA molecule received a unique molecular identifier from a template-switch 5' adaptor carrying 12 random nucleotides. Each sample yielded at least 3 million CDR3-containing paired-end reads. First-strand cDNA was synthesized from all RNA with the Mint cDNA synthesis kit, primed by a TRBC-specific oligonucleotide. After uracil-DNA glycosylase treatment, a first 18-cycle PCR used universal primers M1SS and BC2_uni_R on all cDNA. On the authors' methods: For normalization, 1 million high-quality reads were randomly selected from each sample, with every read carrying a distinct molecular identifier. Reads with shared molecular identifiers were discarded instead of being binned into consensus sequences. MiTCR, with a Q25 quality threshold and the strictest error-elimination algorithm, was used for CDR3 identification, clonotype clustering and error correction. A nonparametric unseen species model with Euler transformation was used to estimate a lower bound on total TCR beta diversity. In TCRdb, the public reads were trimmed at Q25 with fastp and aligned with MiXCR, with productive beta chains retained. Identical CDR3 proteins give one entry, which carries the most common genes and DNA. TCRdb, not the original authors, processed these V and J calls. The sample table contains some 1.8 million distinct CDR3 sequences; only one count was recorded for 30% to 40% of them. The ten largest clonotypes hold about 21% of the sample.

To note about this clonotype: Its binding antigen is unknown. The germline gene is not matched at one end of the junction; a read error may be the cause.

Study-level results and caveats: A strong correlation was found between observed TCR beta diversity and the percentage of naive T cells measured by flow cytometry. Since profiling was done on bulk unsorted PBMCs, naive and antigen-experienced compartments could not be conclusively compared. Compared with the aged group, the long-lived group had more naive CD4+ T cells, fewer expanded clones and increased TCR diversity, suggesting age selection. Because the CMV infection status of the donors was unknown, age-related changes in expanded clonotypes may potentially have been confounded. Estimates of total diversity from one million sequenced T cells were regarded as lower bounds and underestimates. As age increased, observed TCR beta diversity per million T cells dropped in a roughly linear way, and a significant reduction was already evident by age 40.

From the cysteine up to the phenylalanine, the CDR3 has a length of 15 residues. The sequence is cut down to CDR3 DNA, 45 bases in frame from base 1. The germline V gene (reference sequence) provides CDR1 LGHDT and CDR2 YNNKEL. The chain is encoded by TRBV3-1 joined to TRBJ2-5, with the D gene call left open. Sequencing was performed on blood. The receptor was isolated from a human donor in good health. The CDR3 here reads CASSHIVVQQETRYF. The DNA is TGTGCCAGCAGCCATATTGTTGTCCAACAAGAGACCCGGTACTTC.